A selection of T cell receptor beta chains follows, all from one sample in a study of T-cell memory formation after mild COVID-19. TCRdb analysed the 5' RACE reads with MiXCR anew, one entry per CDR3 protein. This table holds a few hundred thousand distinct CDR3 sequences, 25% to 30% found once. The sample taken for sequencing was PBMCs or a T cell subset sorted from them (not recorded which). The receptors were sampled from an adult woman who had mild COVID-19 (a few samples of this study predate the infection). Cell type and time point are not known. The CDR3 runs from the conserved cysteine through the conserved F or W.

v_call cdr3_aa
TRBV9 CASTGQGHITDTQYF
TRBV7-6 CASSSGGQLSYTF
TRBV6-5 CASSYGIGTGYEQYF
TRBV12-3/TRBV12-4 CASSRGVIYGYTF
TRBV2 CASSHGGSYEQYF
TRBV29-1 CSLPDGELFF
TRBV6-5 CASSFGGLEQFF
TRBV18 CASSPPSTGELFF
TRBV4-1 CASSRKGGGGRTDTQYF
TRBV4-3 CASSQEGYNEQFF
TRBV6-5 CASSLDRVGYTF
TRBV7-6 CASSHRQGYSYEQYF
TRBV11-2 CASSLDLSRDQYF
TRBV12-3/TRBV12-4 CASRPTGTGGTEAFF
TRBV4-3 CASSQDPRTAANYGYTF
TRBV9 CASKREVTDTQYF
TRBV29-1 CSVEEGGRVHEQYF
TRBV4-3 CASSQTGAYNEQFF
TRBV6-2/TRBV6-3 CASRGNSYNEQFF
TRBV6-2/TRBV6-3 CASSYAQGVTDTQYF
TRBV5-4 CASSRLEEKLFF
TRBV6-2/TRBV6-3 CASSQGRGYTF
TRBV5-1 CASSSSTGSESYNEQFF
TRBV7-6 CASSLRDTSYEQYF
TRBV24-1 CATSDRETSGVYNEQFF
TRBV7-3 CASSQPTGDQPQHF